These 15 T cell receptor beta chains share one sample of origin, sequenced in a study of T cell responses to AZD1222 COVID-19 vaccine. Some clones are missing from TCRdb's copy, which holds only in-frame ones; the method was immunoSEQ multiplex PCR. This sample has about 56,000 clones; 70% to 90% occur once, and the top ten carry around 15%. The source was peripheral blood, collected on day 0 of AZD1222 vaccination. These receptor sequences come from an adult in good health.

This clone is large in the sample. The V call is TRBV28, the J call TRBJ2-7, with D unclear. V lost 5 bases and J lost 2, with 7 bases in between. This CDR3 comprises 12 residues. In germline, CDR1 is MDHEN, CDR2 SYDVKM. Written as DNA, the CDR3 is TGTGCCAGCAGTGTTCACCCCTACGAGCAGTACTTC. This gives the protein CASSVHPYEQYF.

CDR3 DNA sequence: TGTGCCTGGAGGGACAGGGGGTTGAGCAATCAGCCCCAGCATTTT. It yields the protein CAWRDRGLSNQPQHF. The rearrangement uses TRBV30 and TRBJ1-5, with 10 positions matching TRBD1. Trimming cost V 3 bases and J 1 base; bases outside gene matches: 3. The CDR3 consists of 15 residues. The germline CDR1 and CDR2 sequences are GTSNPN and SVGIG (reference sequence).

A single count supports this clone. This chain uses TRBV6-5 with TRBJ1-3, with D hard to call. Germline assignment: CDR1 MNHEY and CDR2 SVGAGI. Deletions cut 3 bases from V and 9 bases from J, with 6 bases between. The CDR3 extends over 11 amino acids. CDR3 DNA: TGTGCCAGCAGTTATTTGGCCACCATATATTTT. Its protein product is CASSYLATIYF.

This clone showed up just once. V is TRBV6-5 and J is TRBJ2-3, with D hard to call. Trimming cost V 0 bases and J 4 bases, with 11 bases left between them. Germline V gives CDR1 MNHEY, CDR2 SVGAGI. The CDR3 runs 15 residues. The CDR3 here is CASSYSVPGSDTQYF. In nucleotides, the CDR3 is TGTGCCAGCAGTTACTCAGTCCCTGGGTCAGATACGCAGTATTTT.

The V and J genes are TRBV7-3 and TRBJ2-2, with D perhaps TRBD1 (6 bases). Germline V gives CDR1 SGHTA, CDR2 FQGTGA. This CDR3 spans 17 amino acids. V was cut by 2 bases and J by 2 bases, with 15 bases left in between. The chain's CDR3 is CASSLFGGGSNTGELFF. CDR3 coding DNA: TGTGCCAGCAGCTTATTCGGTGGGGGCTCTAACACCGGGGAGCTGTTTTTT.

The V call is TRBV15, the J call TRBJ1-3, with unresolved D. V dropped 0 bases and J dropped 0 bases, with 12 bases sitting between them. The CDR3 has 17 amino acids. The germline CDR1 and CDR2 sequences are LNHNV and YYDKDF (reference sequence). The chain's CDR3 is CATSREAPTYSGNTIYF. Written as DNA, the CDR3 is TGTGCCACCAGCAGAGAGGCACCTACCTACTCTGGAAACACCATATATTTT.

The gene calls are TRBV7-9 and TRBJ1-4; D unclear. Per the germline V gene, CDR1 is SEHNR and CDR2 is FQNEAQ (reference sequence). This CDR3 spans 15 amino acids. V lost 5 bases and J 0 bases, leaving 10 bases between the germline ends. The CDR3 sequence is CASSPPDATNEKLFF. Written as DNA, the CDR3 is TGTGCCAGCAGCCCCCCGGATGCAACTAATGAAAAACTGTTTTTT.

V and J are TRBV14 and TRBJ1-1; 7 nucleotides align to TRBD1. With 4 bases clipped from V and 1 base from J, the junction kept 6 bases outside the gene matches. Germline CDR1 SGHDN, CDR2 FVKESK. This CDR3 contains 15 residues. The CDR3 coding sequence is TGTGCCAGCAGCCCGTCACGACAGGGGAACACTGAAGCTTTCTTT. It yields the protein CASSPSRQGNTEAFF.

The chain couples TRBV28 to TRBJ2-5, with D possibly being TRBD1 (5 bases). This CDR3 has 15 amino acids. Between the trimmed V and J ends, which lost 3 bases and 5 bases, there was a span of 16 bases. Per germline, CDR1 MDHEN and CDR2 SYDVKM. The CDR3 coding sequence is TGTGCCAGCAGTTTCATAGACAGTTTGGGGGAGACCCAGTACTTC. Its translation is CASSFIDSLGETQYF.

CDR3 DNA sequence: TGTGCCAGTAGTATGTGGGGGACTAGCAATCAGCCCCAGCATTTT. Encoded protein: CASSMWGTSNQPQHF. The chain is built from TRBV19 and TRBJ1-5, with D perhaps TRBD1 (5 bases). CDR3 size: 15 residues. V was shortened by 3 bases and J by 0 bases, with 9 bases between the two germline ends. Germline V gene data show CDR1 as LNHDA and CDR2 as SQIVND (reference sequence).

The chain links TRBV28 to TRBJ1-1; D is unclear. CDR1 and CDR2 (germline): MDHEN, SYDVKM. This CDR3 has 13 residues. V lost 2 bases and J 1 base, leaving 5 bases between the germline ends. The CDR3 DNA is TGTGCCAGCAGTTTACTACAGAACACTGAAGCTTTCTTT. Amino acid sequence: CASSLLQNTEAFF.

In nucleotides, the CDR3 is TGTGCCAGCAGCTTGGCTGGACTCAATAATTCACCCCTCCACTTT. This codes for CASSLAGLNNSPLHF. The V gene is TRBV5-4, the J gene TRBJ1-6; D not certain. Trimming left V 0 bases short and J 5 bases short, with 9 bases between. The CDR3 consists of 15 residues. The germline gives CDR1 SGHNT, CDR2 YYREEE (reference sequence).

The chain links TRBV10-2 to TRBJ2-3; no clear D gene. CDR3 size: 12 residues. V lost 7 bases, J lost 3 bases, and 8 bases lay in between. Germline V gene lookup returns CDR1 WSHSY and CDR2 SAAADI. The CDR3 loop is CASKPRTDTQYF. CDR3 in DNA: TGCGCCAGCAAGCCGAGGACAGATACGCAGTATTTT.

This clone turned up a few times. This rearrangement joins TRBV2 to TRBJ2-1; the match to TRBD2 covers 9 bases. This CDR3 has 14 amino acids. CDR1 SNHLY and CDR2 FYNNEI come from the germline V gene. The ends lost 7 bases at V and 8 bases at J; junction bases unmatched: 9. CDR3 nucleotide sequence: TGTGCCAGCAATATGGGACTAGCTTTCCATGAGCAGTTCTTC. As protein: CASNMGLAFHEQFF.

CDR3: CASSQVRSGGKTTEAFF. CDR3 bases: TGCGCCAGCAGCCAAGTCCGGTCAGGGGGTAAAACTACTGAAGCTTTCTTT. The chain uses TRBV4-1 and TRBJ1-1; the match to TRBD1 covers 7 bases. Germline CDR1 reads MGHRA; CDR2 reads YSYEKL. This CDR3 comprises 17 residues. V shed 1 base and J 5 bases; nucleotides not matched to a gene: 13.